This TCR beta chain was retrieved from a study of T cell responses to AZD1222 COVID-19 vaccine. Findings of the study overall: Researchers report vaccine-associated CD4 TCRs spanning spike, with dominance at 160-218 and 743-854.

The CDR3 is made up of 15 amino acids. The V gene's germline CDR1 is ENHRY and CDR2 SYGVKD. V shed 0 bases, J shed 1 base, and the junction held 2 bases outside the gene matches. On this clone itself: Its antigen is unidentified. The sample carries other DNA sequences with the same CDR3.

The protocol was immunoSEQ multiplex PCR, while the TCRdb copy is restricted to in-frame clones and leaves out a portion. In the table there are fewer than 200,000 clones, around 88% of which are singletons. This clonotype was obtained from an adult who received the AZD1222 COVID-19 vaccine. This sequence joins TRBV10-3 and TRBJ2-7, with 8 bases aligning to TRBD2. Specimen: peripheral blood, collected 28 days after the second AZD1222 dose. CDR3 DNA: TGTGCCATCAGTGAGTCCGGGGGGGTATCCTACGAGCAGTACTTC. Amino acids: CAISESGGVSYEQYF.